This T cell receptor beta chain originates from a study of cytomegalovirus exposure and HLA in healthy donors. Looking at the study overall: One earlier analysis, a look at around 180 million T cells, found some 110 million unique TCR beta sequences. General study findings and limits: The study put roughly 160 TCR beta chains on its list as cytomegalovirus-associated. The only immune exposure information that was available was CMV serostatus. Analyses of presence and absence presupposed an approximately uniform sequencing depth across donors.

The length of the CDR3 is 15 residues. From germline, CDR1 is SNHLY and CDR2 FYNNEI. V was trimmed by 2 bases and J by 2 bases, leaving 10 bases between them. Turning to this clone: The antigen is not known.

Primers included in the PCR were 60 Vbeta and 13 Jbeta primers. The table came from immunoSEQ multiplex PCR; TCRdb's copy has only in-frame clones and leaves some out. The sample lists about 150,000 clones, roughly 75% seen once, with around 11% in the top ten. This sequence originates from a man aged 18 to 30 in good health and CMV-seropositive. The sample was PBMCs. The chain has TRBV2 and TRBJ1-3; D is unresolved. CDR3 in DNA: TGTGCCAGCAGTGAATTGGCGGTCGCTGGAAACACCATATATTTT. This codes for CASSELAVAGNTIYF.